The TCR beta chain described here comes from a study of blood T cell repertoires in COVID-19. The protocol was immunoSEQ multiplex PCR, while the TCRdb copy is restricted to in-frame clones and leaves out a portion. In the table there are around 250,000 clones, roughly 85% of which are singletons. Trimming removed 3 bases from V and 7 bases from J; junction bases left unmatched: 1. Germline assignment: CDR1 MNHEY and CDR2 SMNVEV (reference sequence). The CDR3 sequence is 13 residues long. To note about this clone: This same CDR3 is encoded by further DNA sequences in the sample.

The receptor comes from a woman aged 45-65 years who had recovered from COVID-19. The rearrangement joins TRBV27 to TRBJ1-2, with 11 bases fitting TRBD1. Sequenced sample: PBMCs or T cells enriched from blood (not recorded which). CDR3 sequence (DNA): TGTGCCAGCAGTTTTGGGACAGGGGGTGGCTACACCTTC. Translated, it gives CASSFGTGGGYTF.